The entry below gives a single TCR beta chain sequence along with its context. This clonotype was counted many times. Its cognate antigen has yet to be identified. Base qualities were left out, and no much larger clone turns up one base away. Genomic DNA was used as template for profiling of TCR beta VDJ combinations and CDR3 sequences. TCR repertoire sequencing was run on an Illumina HiSeq 2000. The published analysis was carried out like this. TRBV/TRBJ rearrangement plots, CDR3 size and DJ length profiles, and Simpson's diversity index were used to evaluate the repertoires. Whichever DNA sequence was most abundant in the deep sequencing data was defined as the immunodominant clone. CDR3 amino acid sequences were screened for sharing across subjects and were compared with published repertoires and the VDJdb database. TCRdb itself trimmed the public reads at Q25 with fastp, ran MiXCR and retained productive beta chains. Rows with a matching CDR3 protein are joined into one entry that keeps the most common DNA and genes. The V and J calls shown here were made by TCRdb, not taken from the authors' results. The sample table shows around 430,000 distinct CDR3 sequences, and less than 35% are seen once. The top ten hold under 0.95% of the sample.

The data were obtained in a study of CD8+CD57+ T cells in acquired aplastic anemia (dated by TCRdb to the late 2010s). At the level of the whole study: A mean of approximately 3 ug of DNA, ranging from about 0.19 to 30 ug, was extracted from sorted CD4+ and CD8+ cells. CD8+CD57+ expansion was defined as a frequency above the mean frequency observed in healthy subjects. The full study reports these points: Approximately 31 CD8+ CDR3 sequences were found in both patients and controls but appeared to be highly expressed in patients and within the immunodominant clones of the patients. No significant difference in CD8+ Simpson's diversity was found between patients and healthy controls (P=0.060).

Expansion of CD8+CD57+ cells had been shown by flow cytometry in the patients chosen for sequencing. Every patient had severe acquired aplastic anemia, diagnosed using the International Study of Aplastic Anemia and Agranulocytosis and Camitta criteria. Patients had received no therapy at the time of blood sampling. TCR repertoires of sorted CD4+ and CD8+ blood T cells from severe aplastic anemia patients and healthy subjects were deep-sequenced in the study. In the USA, patient enrollment took place under clinicaltrials.gov protocols 00001620, 01623167, 00001397, 00071045, 00081523 and 00961064. Ficoll-Paque density gradient centrifugation was used to isolate peripheral blood mononuclear cells. Before DNA extraction, CD4+ and CD8+ T cells were sorted by FACS or by magnetic beads. The sample taken for sequencing was sorted CD4+, CD8+, or CD8+CD57+ T cells (not recorded which) from PBMCs. This receptor was identified in a human donor with aplastic anemia.

The nucleotides are TGCAGCGTAATATATGCAACTAATGAAAAACTGTTTTTT. It encodes CSVIYATNEKLFF. The chain uses TRBV29-1 and TRBJ1-4; the D gene cannot be resolved reliably. According to the germline V gene, CDR1 reads SQVTM and CDR2 reads ANQGSEA. The CDR3 runs 13 residues from the cysteine to the phenylalanine. Only CDR3 DNA remains: 39 bases, in frame from the first base. V is clipped by 6 bases and J by 0 bases, and the sequence between their germline boundaries is 8 bases long.